This T cell receptor beta chain was sequenced in a study of T cells in Graves' hyperthyroidism and ophthalmopathy. The germline V gene has CDR1 SNHLY and CDR2 FYNNEI. The junction had 6 bases not matched to a gene; V was cut back by 6 bases and J by 2 bases. This CDR3 is built from 14 residues. RNA transcripts yielded amplified TCR beta CDR3 regions. A set of HTBI primers served as the primers for a first-round RT-PCR of the TCR CDR3. Each CDR3 protein is one row after TCRdb ran MiXCR on the multiplex PCR reads. The sample shows roughly 290,000 distinct CDR3 sequences, 15% to 20% of them seen only once. This clonotype was observed many times.

J is TRBJ1-2 and V is TRBV2; 7 nucleotides agree with TRBD1. This receptor was identified in a woman aged 60-75 years with Graves' ophthalmopathy. The source material was blood. The CDR3 loop reads CASRNRGGNYGYTF. The CDR3 DNA is TGTGCCAGCAGGAACAGGGGTGGGAACTATGGCTACACCTTC.